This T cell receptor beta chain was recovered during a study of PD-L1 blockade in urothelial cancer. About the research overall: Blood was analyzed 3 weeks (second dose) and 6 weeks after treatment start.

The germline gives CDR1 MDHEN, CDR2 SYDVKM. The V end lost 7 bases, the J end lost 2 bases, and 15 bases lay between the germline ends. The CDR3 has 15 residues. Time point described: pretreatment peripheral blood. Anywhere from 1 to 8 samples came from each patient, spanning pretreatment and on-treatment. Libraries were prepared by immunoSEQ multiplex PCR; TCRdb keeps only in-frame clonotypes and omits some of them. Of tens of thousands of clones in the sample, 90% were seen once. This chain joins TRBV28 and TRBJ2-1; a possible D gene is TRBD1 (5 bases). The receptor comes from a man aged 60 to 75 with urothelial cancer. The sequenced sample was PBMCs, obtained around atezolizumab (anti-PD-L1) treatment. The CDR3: CASTIEGVTYNEQFF. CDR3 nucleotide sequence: TGTGCCAGCACCATTGAAGGGGTCACCTACAATGAGCAGTTCTTC.